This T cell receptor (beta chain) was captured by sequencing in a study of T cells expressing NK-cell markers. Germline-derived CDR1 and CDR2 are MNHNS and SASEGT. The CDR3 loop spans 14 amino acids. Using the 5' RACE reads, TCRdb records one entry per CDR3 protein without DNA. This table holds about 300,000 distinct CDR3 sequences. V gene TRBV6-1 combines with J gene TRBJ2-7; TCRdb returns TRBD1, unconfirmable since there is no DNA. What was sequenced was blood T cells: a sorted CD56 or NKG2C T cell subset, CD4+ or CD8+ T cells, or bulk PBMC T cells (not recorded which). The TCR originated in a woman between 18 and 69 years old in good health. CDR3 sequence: CASLRDRVPYEQYF.